These 11 T cell receptor beta chains were sequenced from one sample in a study of blood T cell repertoires in COVID-19. This table comes from immunoSEQ multiplex PCR, and its TCRdb copy is limited to in-frame clones, with some not included. The profile shows 250,000 to 350,000 clones, 89% of them singletons. The sample was peripheral blood. The source of these receptors is a woman in her 40s who had recovered from COVID-19.

The sample holds one count of this clone. This rearrangement joins TRBV4-1 to TRBJ2-7; TRBD1 is a possible D gene (5 bases). This CDR3 has 14 residues. Trimming took off 0 bases at V and 6 bases at J, with 12 bases between the two ends. Germline V gene lookup returns CDR1 MGHRA and CDR2 YSYEKL. CDR3 nucleotides: TGCGCCAGCAGCCAAGATCAGCTCCAGGGCGAGCAGTACTTC. This encodes CASSQDQLQGEQYF.

The chain joins TRBV27 to TRBJ1-4; D is perhaps TRBD1 (6 bases). The germline V gene has CDR1 MNHEY and CDR2 SMNVEV (reference sequence). The V gene lost 3 bases and the J gene lost 4 bases, with 18 bases spanning the gap. CDR3 length equals 17 residues. The CDR3 protein is CASSFVTGGGYNEKLFF. Written as DNA, the CDR3 is TGTGCCAGCAGTTTTGTGACAGGAGGTGGCTATAATGAAAAACTGTTTTTT.

This rearrangement joins TRBV7-8 to TRBJ2-7; D uncertain. The CDR3 has 11 residues. CDR1 is SGHVS, CDR2 FQNEAQ, per germline. V was pared by 5 bases and J by 6 bases, with 8 bases between. CDR3 in DNA: TGTGCCAGCAGCCAACAAAGCGAGCAGTACTTC. This sequence encodes CASSQQSEQYF.

This chain links TRBV5-6 with TRBJ1-1, with D possibly matching TRBD1 (6 bases). The CDR3 has 13 residues. Germline CDR1 SGHDT, CDR2 YYEEEE. V lost 1 base to trimming and J lost 8 bases, with 12 bases between them. The CDR3 is CASSLPAGTEAFF. For the CDR3, the DNA is TGTGCCAGCAGCTTGCCGGCCGGGACAGAAGCTTTCTTT.

The chain has TRBV7-9 and TRBJ2-7; 10 bases fit TRBD2. Germline loops: CDR1 SEHNR, CDR2 FQNEAQ (reference sequence). J gave up 2 bases and V 5 bases, and 3 bases lay outside the gene matches. This CDR3 comprises 14 residues. CDR3 coding DNA: TGTGCCAGCAGCCCCAGCGGGAGGGCCTACGAGCAGTACTTC. Its translation: CASSPSGRAYEQYF. The full variable domain, in which reference TRBV7-9 and TRBJ2-7 provide the parts outside the CDR3, is DTGVSQNPRHKITKRGQNVTFRCDPISEHNRLYWYRQTLGQGPEFLTYFQNEAQLEKSRLLSDRFSAERPKGSFSTLEIQRTEQGDSAMYLCASSPSGRAYEQYFGPGTRLTVT.

The chain recombines TRBV21-1 with TRBJ2-1; the table's D call of TRBD1 was not tested on the DNA. TRBV21-1 is a pseudogene segment. The CDR3 totals 18 residues. CDR3 sequence: CASSKARPGGFFYNEQFF. The DNA for the CDR3 is TGTGCCAGCAGCAAAGCGCGGCCAGGGGGTTTCTTCTACAATGAGCAGTTCTTC.

This chain connects TRBV6-2 or TRBV6-3 to TRBJ2-7; D might be TRBD2 (5 bases). Germline assignment: CDR1 MNHEY and CDR2 SVGEGT. This CDR3 is built from 13 residues. The ends were cut back, 2 bases at V and 4 bases at J, with 9 bases in the middle. CDR3 bases: TGTGCCAGCAGTTACGATGCGGGTTACGAGCAGTACTTC. It encodes CASSYDAGYEQYF.

A single count supports this clone. This sequence joins TRBV5-6 and TRBJ2-6; D unclear. Germline CDR1 reads SGHDT; CDR2 reads YYEEEE. The V end lost 0 bases, the J end lost 0 bases, and 4 bases lay between the germline ends. There are 15 residues in the CDR3. CDR3: CASSLDSSGANVLTF. In DNA form, the CDR3 reads TGTGCCAGCAGCTTGGACAGCTCTGGGGCCAACGTCCTGACTTTC.

The chain is built from TRBV29-1 and TRBJ2-3; 12 bases map to TRBD2. The CDR3 has 17 residues. Trimming removed 2 bases from V and 4 bases from J; junction bases left unmatched: 10. Germline CDR1 SQVTM, CDR2 ANQGSEA. CDR3 coding DNA: TGCAGCGTTGAAAGCCCGACTAGCGGGAGCCGTCCAGATACGCAGTATTTT. Protein product: CSVESPTSGSRPDTQYF.

V usage is TRBV6-1 and J usage is TRBJ2-5, with 9 bases matching TRBD2. This CDR3 comprises 18 residues. The germline V gene has CDR1 MNHNS and CDR2 SASEGT. The J segment lost 4 bases and the V segment lost 4 bases, leaving 16 bases of the junction unmatched. The CDR3 here is CASSGISGAGGPGETQYF. CDR3 sequence (DNA): TGTGCCAGCAGTGGAATAAGTGGCGCGGGAGGGCCCGGAGAGACCCAGTACTTC.

The chain combines TRBV5-1 with TRBJ2-7; weak D call: TRBD1 (6 bases). V lost 4 bases and J 2 bases, leaving 10 bases between the germline ends. The CDR3 contains 13 residues. CDR1 and CDR2 from the germline V gene are SGHRS and YFSETQ. The CDR3 here is CASSAGQPYEQYF. The CDR3 region has the DNA TGCGCCAGCAGCGCAGGACAGCCCTACGAGCAGTACTTC.